Below are 32 T cell receptor beta chains sequenced from a single sample in a study of cytomegalovirus exposure and HLA in healthy donors. PCR amplification relied on 60 Vbeta primers (plus 13 Jbeta primers). Here immunoSEQ multiplex PCR was the method, and the copy in TCRdb shows in-frame clones only, minus some. The sample lists about 190,000 clones, 80% occurring once. Sequencing input: PBMCs. These receptors all stem from a man aged 40-50 years in good health and CMV-seropositive.

V usage is TRBV4-1 and J usage is TRBJ1-2; D is undetermined. The CDR3 runs to 15 residues. V lost 1 base, J lost 5 bases, and 14 bases lay in between. Germline assignment: CDR1 MGHRA and CDR2 YSYEKL. The DNA for the CDR3 is TGCGCCAGCAGCCAAGGCCCGACAACCCAATATGGCTACACCTTC. It specifies CASSQGPTTQYGYTF.

This chain links TRBV7-2 with TRBJ2-7, with D perhaps matching TRBD1 (5 bases). V shed 8 bases and J shed 3 bases, with 14 bases lying between them. Germline V gives CDR1 SGHTA, CDR2 FQGNSA. The length of the CDR3 is 13 residues. In DNA, the CDR3 is TGTGCCAGCCCCGACAGCGCCAACTACGAGCAGTACTTC. The encoded protein is CASPDSANYEQYF. Using reference TRBV7-2 and TRBJ2-7 for the parts outside the CDR3, the full variable domain is GAGVSQSPSNKVTEKGKDVELRCDPISGHTALYWYRQSLGQGLEFLIYFQGNSAPDKSGLPSDRFSAERTGGSVSTLTIQRTQQEDSAVYLCASPDSANYEQYFGPGTRLTVT.

This clone was counted a few times. V is TRBV19 and J is TRBJ2-5; D may be TRBD2 (7 bases). The germline V gene encodes CDR1 LNHDA and CDR2 SQIVND (reference sequence). CDR3 length: 13 amino acids. Trimming pared 7 bases from V and 4 bases from J, leaving 13 bases between. The DNA of the CDR3 is TGTGCCAGTAATTACAGGGAGGGAGAGACCCAGTACTTC. Protein product: CASNYREGETQYF.

Concerning this clone: Other DNA sequences in this sample translate to the same CDR3. The chain employs TRBV10-3 and TRBJ2-7; 11 bases agree with TRBD1. Germline V lookup: CDR1 ENHRY, CDR2 SYGVKD. V was pared by 4 bases and J by 4 bases, with 3 bases of the junction left unmatched. The CDR3 extends over 14 amino acids. The CDR3 protein is CAISGGTGGYEQYF. Written as DNA, the CDR3 is TGTGCCATCAGTGGGGGGACAGGGGGGTACGAGCAGTACTTC.

The gene calls are TRBV5-6 and TRBJ2-7; D may be TRBD1 (6 bases). Between the trimmed V and J ends, which lost 0 bases and 2 bases, there was a span of 6 bases. The CDR3 has 13 amino acids. Germline V CDR1 and CDR2: SGHDT, YYEEEE. DNA of the CDR3: TGTGCCAGCAGCTTGGGGGGGCCCTACGAGCAGTACTTC. Amino acid sequence: CASSLGGPYEQYF.

This rearrangement joins TRBV27 to TRBJ2-7, with D maybe TRBD1 (6 bases). Germline V gene data show CDR1 as MNHEY and CDR2 as SMNVEV (reference sequence). V was cut by 5 bases and J by 4 bases, with 12 bases left in between. The CDR3 covers 13 residues. Written as DNA, the CDR3 is TGTGCCAGCAGTCTACAGGGAACGTACGAGCAGTACTTC. Protein product: CASSLQGTYEQYF.

V is TRBV2 and J is TRBJ2-6, with 9 bases identical to TRBD1. CDR1 and CDR2 (germline): SNHLY, FYNNEI. V was clipped by 3 bases and J by 0 bases; unmatched bases: 3. The CDR3 spans 17 residues. DNA for the CDR3: TGTGCCAGCAGTGATCGGACAGGGGCCTCTGGGGCCAACGTCCTGACTTTC. This translates into CASSDRTGASGANVLTF. Together with reference TRBV2 and TRBJ2-6, the CDR3 gives the full variable domain: EPEVTQTPSHQVTQMGQEVILRCVPISNHLYFYWYRQILGQKVEFLVSFYNNEISEKSEIFDDQFSVERPDGSNFTLKIRSTKLEDSAMYFCASSDRTGASGANVLTFGAGSRLTVL.

The chain has TRBV9 and TRBJ2-7, with 7 bases that match TRBD2. The CDR3 consists of 13 residues. CDR1 is SGDLS and CDR2 is YYNGEE in the germline V gene. J was trimmed by 6 bases and V by 3 bases; bases with no gene match: 6. CDR3 nucleotide sequence: TGTGCCAGCAGCGCCCTTTGGGGGGGCGAGCAGTACTTC. It yields the protein CASSALWGGEQYF.

This chain links TRBV6-5 with TRBJ2-7; D remains ambiguous. Looked up from germline, CDR1 is MNHEY and CDR2 is SVGAGI. Trimming stripped 5 bases from V and 4 bases from J, with 6 bases between. The CDR3 has 11 amino acids. CDR3 sequence reads: CASSDTYEQYF. CDR3 in DNA: TGTGCCAGCAGTGATACTTACGAGCAGTACTTC.

The rearrangement joins TRBV6-6 to TRBJ2-1; the D gene is possibly TRBD2 (6 bases). The CDR3 consists of 15 residues. From germline, CDR1 is MNHNY and CDR2 SVGAGI (reference sequence). The ends were cut back, 2 bases at V and 3 bases at J, with 11 bases in the middle. The chain's CDR3 is CASSYGGVFYNEQFF. In DNA, the CDR3 is TGTGCCAGCAGTTACGGCGGGGTTTTCTACAATGAGCAGTTCTTC.

The DNA for the CDR3 is TGTGCCAGTAGAGTCGACAGGGTGAAAGGCTACACCTTC. The encoded protein is CASRVDRVKGYTF. V is TRBV19 and J is TRBJ1-2; 7 bases match TRBD1. Germline CDR1 is LNHDA and CDR2 is SQIVND (reference sequence). The CDR3 runs 13 residues. J lost 8 bases, V lost 6 bases, and 9 bases had no gene match.

This chain uses TRBV27 with TRBJ2-7; TRBD1 agrees at 10 bases. Trimming removed 3 bases from V and 9 bases from J; junction bases left unmatched: 8. Germline V gene data show CDR1 as MNHEY and CDR2 as SMNVEV (reference sequence). The CDR3 is made up of 14 amino acids. CDR3 DNA sequence: TGTGCCAGCAGTTTGGGGACAGGGGATGGTGTGCAGTACTTC. Residues: CASSLGTGDGVQYF.

The chain carries TRBV7-3 and TRBJ2-3, with TRBD1 as a possible D gene (6 bases). The CDR3 consists of 15 residues. The germline V gene encodes CDR1 SGHTA and CDR2 FQGTGA. With 5 bases removed from V and 1 base from J, the gap between germline ends came to 13 bases. CDR3 loop: CASSLPGHGTDTQYF. CDR3 bases: TGTGCCAGCAGCCTGCCGGGACACGGCACAGATACGCAGTATTTT.

This clone appeared a few times. The V and J genes are TRBV19 and TRBJ1-2, with 7 nucleotides matching TRBD1. The junction had 4 bases not matched to a gene; V was cut back by 5 bases and J by 7 bases. CDR1 LNHDA and CDR2 SQIVND come from the germline V gene (reference sequence). This CDR3 has 12 residues. The CDR3 sequence: CASSGGGGGYTF. CDR3 DNA: TGTGCCAGTAGTGGAGGGGGCGGTGGCTACACCTTC.

Regarding this clone: Other DNA sequences from this sample encode an identical CDR3 as well. This chain uses TRBV9 with TRBJ2-7, with a possible D match to TRBD2 (5 bases). This CDR3 comprises 14 residues. The V gene lost 2 bases and the J gene lost 2 bases, with 11 bases spanning the gap. Germline-derived CDR1 and CDR2 are SGDLS and YYNGEE. The CDR3 DNA sequence: TGTGCCAGCAGCGTCGGAGCGGAGACCTACGAGCAGTACTTC. This gives the protein CASSVGAETYEQYF.

The CDR3 sequence: CASSPDSRYEQYF. The CDR3 bases are TGTGCCAGCTCACCTGACAGCCGCTACGAGCAGTACTTC. The genes are TRBV18 and TRBJ2-7, with D tentatively TRBD1 (5 bases). Germline values: CDR1 KGHSH, CDR2 LQKENI. Trimming left V 3 bases short and J 3 bases short, with 9 bases between. The CDR3 length is 13 residues.

The chain carries TRBV28 and TRBJ1-2; perhaps TRBD1 as D (6 bases). V was cut by 3 bases and J by 8 bases, with 16 bases left in between. The CDR3 consists of 14 residues. Germline-derived CDR1 and CDR2 are MDHEN and SYDVKM. This chain's CDR3 is CASSFSVRGGGYTF. The CDR3 DNA is TGTGCCAGCAGTTTCTCCGTGCGGGGGGGCGGCTACACCTTC.

The V and J genes are TRBV18 and TRBJ2-6; TRBD2 matches at 7 bases. Germline V gives CDR1 KGHSH, CDR2 LQKENI. This CDR3 has 17 residues. Trimming at V came to 6 bases and at J to 4 bases, leaving 12 bases not matched to a gene. CDR3 coding DNA: TGTGCCAGCTCCCCCAACGTGGGGGGGACCGGGGCCAACGTCCTGACTTTC. This sequence encodes CASSPNVGGTGANVLTF.

The chain is built from TRBV6-5 and TRBJ1-2; 8 nucleotides align to TRBD1. Trimming at V came to 7 bases and at J to 4 bases, leaving 5 bases not matched to a gene. CDR3 length equals 13 residues. Germline V CDR1 and CDR2: MNHEY, SVGAGI. The CDR3 region is CASTGGGSYGYTF. CDR3 DNA sequence: TGTGCCAGCACAGGGGGCGGTAGCTATGGCTACACCTTC.

The chain has TRBV6-5 and TRBJ2-1; 9 bases are a match to TRBD1. CDR1 is MNHEY and CDR2 is SVGAGI in the germline V gene. The junction had 4 bases not matched to a gene; V was cut back by 4 bases and J by 3 bases. The CDR3 totals 15 residues. The CDR3 loop is CASSSDRGLYNEQFF. In DNA, the CDR3 is TGTGCCAGCAGTTCGGACAGGGGACTCTACAATGAGCAGTTCTTC.

V and J are TRBV19 and TRBJ2-1, with 7 bases fitting TRBD2. There are 14 residues in the CDR3. The V and J ends lost 0 bases and 9 bases, in that order; junction bases with no gene match: 5. Germline V CDR1 and CDR2: LNHDA, SQIVND (reference sequence). In DNA, the CDR3 is TGTGCCAGTAGTATAGAGTACTGGGAGGGTGAGCAGTTCTTC. The encoded protein is CASSIEYWEGEQFF. The full variable domain, its missing parts supplied by reference TRBV19 and TRBJ2-1, is DGGITQSPKYLFRKEGQNVTLSCEQNLNHDAMYWYRQDPGQGLRLIYYSQIVNDFQKGDIAEGYSVSREKKESFPLTVTSAQKNPTAFYLCASSIEYWEGEQFFGPGTRLTVL.

The chain carries TRBV4-2 and TRBJ2-3, with 7 positions matching TRBD2. This CDR3 comprises 12 residues. V gave up 4 bases and J gave up 15 bases; unmatched junction bases: 10. Germline CDR1 LGHNA, CDR2 YNFKEQ. This chain's CDR3 is CASSLGDYGRYF. CDR3 coding DNA: TGTGCCAGCAGCCTGGGGGACTACGGAAGATATTTT.

This clone came up once. Other DNA sequences of this sample code for an identical CDR3. This sequence joins TRBV19 and TRBJ1-6, with 7 bases that match TRBD1. This CDR3 comprises 14 residues. V gave up 6 bases and J gave up 7 bases; unmatched junction bases: 6. CDR1 is LNHDA and CDR2 is SQIVND in the germline V gene (reference sequence). CDR3: CASSLTGVNSPLHF. As DNA, the CDR3 is TGTGCCAGTAGCCTTACAGGGGTGAATTCACCCCTCCACTTT.

The chain employs TRBV19 and TRBJ2-5; 14 bases are shared with TRBD2. V was clipped by 5 bases and J by 0 bases; unmatched bases: 11. CDR1 is LNHDA and CDR2 is SQIVND in the germline V gene (reference sequence). This CDR3 is 19 amino acids long. CDR3 amino acids: CASSASRLAGGNYQETQYF. The CDR3 DNA reads as TGTGCCAGTAGTGCGAGCCGACTAGCGGGGGGGAATTACCAAGAGACCCAGTACTTC.

CDR3: CASSMQRGRGETQYF. The CDR3 nucleotides are TGTGCCAGTAGTATGCAAAGGGGGCGTGGAGAGACCCAGTACTTC. The chain joins TRBV19 to TRBJ2-5; 7 nucleotides match TRBD1. CDR1 is LNHDA, CDR2 SQIVND, per germline (reference sequence). This CDR3 is 15 amino acids long. Germline trimming cut 3 bases from V and 4 bases from J; bases unmatched to any gene: 8. The full variable domain, with the rest looked up from reference TRBV19 and TRBJ2-5, is DGGITQSPKYLFRKEGQNVTLSCEQNLNHDAMYWYRQDPGQGLRLIYYSQIVNDFQKGDIAEGYSVSREKKESFPLTVTSAQKNPTAFYLCASSMQRGRGETQYFGPGTRLLVL.

This chain links TRBV6-5 with TRBJ2-5; 7 bases line up with TRBD1. CDR1 MNHEY and CDR2 SVGAGI come from the germline V gene. The CDR3 spans 13 residues. V was clipped by 6 bases and J by 3 bases; unmatched bases: 4. The CDR3 loop reads CASSLGQKETQYF. DNA for the CDR3: TGTGCCAGCAGCCTGGGACAGAAAGAGACCCAGTACTTC.

The chain links TRBV5-8 to TRBJ2-3; D unresolved. V was cut by 0 bases and J by 1 base, with 6 bases left in between. Looked up from germline, CDR1 is SGHTS and CDR2 is YDEGEE. The CDR3 is 14 amino acids. The CDR3 sequence: CASSLASGTDTQYF. Written as DNA, the CDR3 is TGTGCCAGCAGCTTGGCCTCAGGCACAGATACGCAGTATTTT.

The V and J genes are TRBV30 and TRBJ2-7, with D hard to call. CDR1 is GTSNPN and CDR2 is SVGIG in the germline V gene (reference sequence). Trimming left V 6 bases short and J 2 bases short, with 11 bases between. This CDR3 spans 12 amino acids. CDR3 nucleotides: TGTGCCTGTGCGATAAACCCCTACGAGCAGTACTTC. It is translated as CACAINPYEQYF. Supplemented by reference TRBV30 and TRBJ2-7, the full variable domain reads SQTIHQWPATLVQPVGSPLSLECTVEGTSNPNLYWYRQAAGRGLQLLFYSVGIGQISSEVPQNLSASRPQDRQFILSSKKLLLSDSGFYLCACAINPYEQYFGPGTRLTVT.

The rearrangement uses TRBV10-1 and TRBJ1-1, with TRBD1 matching 9 bases. The CDR3 is 14 amino acids. Trimming took 3 bases from V and 5 from J; bases not matched to a gene: 4. Germline CDR1 and CDR2: WNHNN and SYGVQD (reference sequence). DNA of the CDR3: TGCGCCAGCAGTGACTTAGACAGGGGGACTGAAGCTTTCTTT. Encoded protein: CASSDLDRGTEAFF.

The V gene is TRBV5-1, the J gene TRBJ2-1, with 12 bases that match TRBD2. This CDR3 has 16 residues. V lost 0 bases and J lost 9; bases outside the gene matches: 7. Germline V CDR1 and CDR2: SGHRS, YFSETQ. The CDR3: CASSLALAGGPGEQFF. DNA for the CDR3: TGCGCCAGCAGCTTGGCCCTAGCGGGGGGGCCCGGTGAGCAGTTCTTC.

This clone turned up a few times. The chain couples TRBV18 to TRBJ2-7; 13 bases fit TRBD2. V shed 4 bases, J shed 3 bases, and the junction held 6 bases outside the gene matches. This CDR3 has 16 amino acids. Germline lookup yields CDR1 KGHSH and CDR2 LQKENI. The DNA of the CDR3 is TGTGCCAGCTCACACGGGACTAGCGGGGCAATCTACGAGCAGTACTTC. Protein: CASSHGTSGAIYEQYF.

This chain links TRBV18 with TRBJ2-7, with 10 nucleotides matching TRBD2. Trimming at V came to 5 bases and at J to 2 bases, leaving 6 bases not matched to a gene. Looked up from germline, CDR1 is KGHSH and CDR2 is LQKENI. This CDR3 is 15 amino acids long. CDR3 amino acids: CASSAAGGPAYEQYF. The CDR3 nucleotides read TGTGCCAGCTCAGCAGCGGGGGGGCCCGCCTACGAGCAGTACTTC.